The 10 T cell receptor beta chains below all came from one sample that was sequenced in a study of cytomegalovirus exposure and HLA in healthy donors (dated by TCRdb to about 2017). The library was produced with the immunoSEQ multiplex PCR assay. A mixture of 60 forward primers for TCR Vbeta segments and 13 reverse primers for TCR Jbeta segments was used in the multiplex PCR. This immuneACCESS table, as held by TCRdb, lists in-frame sequences with V and J called but not all clones. Of the missing ones, under half trace to an unresolved V gene in checked studies; the others have no known cause. For this sample there are roughly 120,000 clones; over 75% appear just once. Approximately 5% of the sample lies in the top ten. The specimen sequenced was PBMCs. These receptors all come from a man aged 25-45 years in good health and CMV-seronegative.

V usage is TRBV28 and J usage is TRBJ2-5; TRBD1 matches 10 bases. Gene TRBJ2-7 matches the end of the DNA better, so the J call may be wrong. Germline values: CDR1 MDHEN, CDR2 SYDVKM. The length of the CDR3 is 15 residues. CDR3: CASSLTGGEVYEQYF. The CDR3 DNA reads as TGTGCCAGCAGTTTGACAGGGGGCGAAGTCTACGAGCAGTACTTC.

V and J are TRBV5-1 and TRBJ2-3; weak D call: TRBD2 (7 bases). Germline CDR1 SGHRS, CDR2 YFSETQ. The CDR3 sequence is 14 residues long. V was cut by 7 bases and J by 2 bases, with 14 bases left in between. The CDR3 here is CASWGGAPTDTQYF. The CDR3 bases are TGCGCCAGCTGGGGGGGCGCTCCCACAGATACGCAGTATTTT.

The chain carries TRBV5-1 and TRBJ2-5; 10 nucleotides line up with TRBD2. CDR1 and CDR2 (germline): SGHRS, YFSETQ. With 0 bases clipped from V and 4 bases from J, the junction kept 9 bases outside the gene matches. This CDR3 comprises 17 residues. CDR3 loop: CASSLVLAGDPRETQYF. The CDR3 DNA reads as TGCGCCAGCAGCTTGGTGCTAGCGGGAGACCCCCGAGAGACCCAGTACTTC.

This clone has more than one count but fewer than ten. The rearrangement joins TRBV28 to TRBJ1-5, with D unclear. The ends were cut back, 1 base at V and 2 bases at J, with 9 bases in the middle. Looked up from germline, CDR1 is MDHEN and CDR2 is SYDVKM. The CDR3 is 15 residues long. This chain's CDR3 is CASSLSRGGNQPQHF. The CDR3 DNA sequence: TGTGCCAGCAGTTTATCTAGAGGAGGCAATCAGCCCCAGCATTTT.

The chain joins TRBV14 to TRBJ1-6; 9 bases map to TRBD1. Germline loops: CDR1 SGHDN, CDR2 FVKESK. CDR3 length equals 13 residues. The V and J ends lost 3 bases and 9 bases, in that order; junction bases with no gene match: 0. The CDR3 coding sequence is TGTGCCAGCAGCCAGGACAGGGGTTCACCCCTCCACTTT. It is translated as CASSQDRGSPLHF. The variable domain in full, with the rest retrieved from reference TRBV14 and TRBJ1-6, is EAGVTQFPSHSVIEKGQTVTLRCDPISGHDNLYWYRRVMGKEIKFLLHFVKESKQDESGMPNNRFLAERTGGTYSTLKVQPAELEDSGVYFCASSQDRGSPLHFGNGTRLTVT.

The chain is built from TRBV19 and TRBJ1-3; D remains unclear. CDR1 and CDR2 from the germline V gene are LNHDA and SQIVND (reference sequence). Trimming shortened V by 2 bases and J by 7 bases, and 9 bases separated the two germline ends. This CDR3 spans 13 amino acids. In DNA, the CDR3 is TGTGCCAGTAGTATATCGCTGGCCAACACCATATATTTT. It specifies CASSISLANTIYF.

The chain uses TRBV7-9 and TRBJ1-4, with 9 bases lining up with TRBD1. CDR3 size: 14 residues. Germline V gene data show CDR1 as SEHNR and CDR2 as FQNEAQ (reference sequence). The J segment lost 7 bases and the V segment lost 5 bases, leaving 5 bases of the junction unmatched. The CDR3 region has the DNA TGTGCCAGCAGCCTGGGACAGGGTACTGAAAAACTGTTTTTT. Protein sequence: CASSLGQGTEKLFF.

The sample holds a few counts of this clone. The rearrangement links TRBV7-9 to TRBJ1-1; tentative D call: TRBD1 (5 bases). Germline-derived CDR1 and CDR2 are SEHNR and FQNEAQ (reference sequence). The CDR3 has 14 residues. Trimming cost V 2 bases and J 4 bases, with 11 bases left between them. The CDR3 DNA is TGTGCCAGCAGCTTACAGGGATCTGGCACTGAAGCTTTCTTT. Its protein is CASSLQGSGTEAFF.

The chain couples TRBV7-6 to TRBJ2-5; 7 nucleotides match TRBD2. Trimming at V came to 5 bases and at J to 4 bases, leaving 13 bases not matched to a gene. The CDR3 sequence is 16 residues long. CDR1 is SGHVS, CDR2 FNYEAQ, per germline. The CDR3 loop reads CASSTRTGWGGETQYF. Here the CDR3 DNA reads TGTGCCAGCAGCACTCGGACTGGTTGGGGGGGAGAGACCCAGTACTTC.

Here the CDR3 DNA reads TGTGCCAGCAGCCCCCCCGAGGGATTCTCCTACGAGCAGTACTTC. Translated, it gives CASSPPEGFSYEQYF. V gene TRBV2 combines with J gene TRBJ2-7, with D possibly matching TRBD2 (5 bases). V was clipped by 6 bases and J by 0 bases, with 15 bases between them. CDR1 is SNHLY, CDR2 FYNNEI, per germline. This CDR3 comprises 15 residues.